This T cell receptor (beta chain) was identified during a study of shared T cell receptors in the human thymus. The data were produced by immunoSEQ multiplex PCR, yet TCRdb's version contains in-frame clones alone and is incomplete. Of 600,000 to 900,000 clones in the sample, roughly 85% were seen once. Per germline, CDR1 SGHTA and CDR2 FQGNSA. CDR3 length equals 16 residues. V lost 5 bases and J lost 8, with 22 bases in between. This sample was also put to use in a study of human thymus T cells. Turning to that study: Donation was from healthy Finnish infants who were having corrective surgery that addressed congenital heart defects.

Specimen: thymocytes. The chain combines TRBV7-2 with TRBJ2-1; D gene ambiguous. The clonotype comes from a girl in the first two years of life with a congenital heart defect. The chain's CDR3 is CASSLGLYLEWDEQFF. The CDR3, as DNA: TGTGCCAGCAGCCTTGGCCTGTACTTGGAGTGGGATGAGCAGTTCTTC.